Below, one TCR beta chain is given with its context. Its antigen is still unknown. The input lacks base qualities; no much larger clone sits a single base away. Using the deep immunoSEQ assay, TCR CDR3 regions were amplified from genomic DNA by multiplex PCR. Extracted genomic DNA from each cell subset was spread evenly across all wells of several immunoSEQ 96-well plates, with each plate serving as a replicate. For sorted subsets, each replicate PCR was loaded with 200 ng genomic DNA, equivalent to some 31,000 T cell genomes. Purified libraries were quantified with a Qubit 3.0 fluorometer, sized on a Bioanalyzer 2100, and re-quantified with the KAPA Library Quantification kit. Every immunoSEQ 96-well plate was sequenced on a separate single-read 150-cycle Illumina NextSeq 550 flow cell. As for how the authors treated the data: Because the immunoSEQ output included only junctional sequences and no quality scores, the filtering could not be the same as the filtering used for full-length reads. Sequences were annotated with PyIR, a Python wrapper for IgBLAST v1.9, using IMGT germline references to assign V/J genes and CDR3. Reads were removed for weak V/J assignments (E-value above 1e-6), missing CDR3, stop codons, out-of-frame junctions, or ambiguous translated residues. V3J clonotypes were defined as sequences sharing the same inferred V gene, J gene, and CDR3 amino acid sequence. To compute the percentage overlap between repertoires, the number of shared unique clonotypes was divided by the size of the smaller repertoire. Three approaches were used to assess repertoire richness: RTK rarefaction, the Chao1 estimator, and Recon v2.1 estimates of unobserved clonotypes. Generation probabilities for all TCRbeta clonotypes obtained by the gDNA method from a handful of donors were computed using OLGA. In TCRdb, the immuneACCESS table is reduced to in-frame sequences with V and J assigned. These tables do not hold every clone; where another copy was compared, an unresolved V gene accounts for under half, and the others remain unexplained. D and trimming were read from the DNA, whereas the V and J calls and clone size are those reported in that table. For this sample the table gives 2 million or so clones, of which just under 95% were detected only once. The ten largest account for around 1.1% of the sample.

CD8 naive samples were obtained by positive selection for CCR7 among CD45RO-negative cells, yielding a CD45RA+CCR7+ population from which TemRA cells were excluded. The donors were healthy, HIV-negative adults with no recently reported acute infections or vaccinations. Every donor was a Caucasian adult living in Nashville, Tennessee, USA. Blood was collected by leukapheresis, and PBMCs were isolated by Ficoll-Histopaque density gradient centrifugation and then cryopreserved in liquid nitrogen vapor phase. Analytical flow cytometry was used to check the purity and quantity of each magnetically sorted T cell population. Each sorted fraction had its genomic DNA isolated and then quantified by UV absorbance on a Nanodrop 2000c. This sample stems from a study of shared clonotypes between healthy human individuals (dated by TCRdb to 2018 to 2021). Study-level background: The cohort included a few men and a couple of women between 18 and 49 years of age. For each donor, CD4 naive and CD4 memory were each given three plates, CD8 naive was given two plates, and CD8 memory was given one plate. To estimate repertoire size and how much clonotype sharing occurs between individuals, the study deeply sequenced the blood TCR repertoires of five or six healthy adults. Libraries were prepared and TCR repertoires were sequenced by different laboratories using diverse techniques, in order to increase sequencing depth and limit assay-specific biases. Leukapheresis yielded between about 0.9 and 8.9 billion PBMCs per donor.

Here is what the overall study found, with its caveats: Estimated clonotype richness was generally larger for naive than for memory subsets. Rarefaction of sorted-subset datasets indicated incomplete sequencing despite the large sequencing depth. Across four donors, roughly 5% of naive CD4, approximately 4% of naive CD8, roughly 2.2% of memory CD4, and about 0.44% of memory CD8 clonotypes were shared. Compared with non-shared clonotypes, the clonotypes found in all four sorted-subset donors had higher generation probabilities. Because the study included only a small number of donors, the genetic and exposure-history diversity represented was limited. Sampling was restricted to blood, and TCR repertoires in tissue are likely to differ from TCR repertoires in blood. Based on pairwise subsampling, the degree of clonotype sharing among donors was expected to be affected by sequencing depth.

Germline trimming: 6 bases from V, 1 base from J; junction bases outside gene matches: 12. The germline V gene yields MRHNA for CDR1 and SNTAGT for CDR2. Reading from cysteine to phenylalanine, the CDR3 counts 17 amino acids. The kept DNA is CDR3 alone, 51 bases in frame from the first base. In this chain, TRBV6-4 is recombined with TRBJ2-3; 8 central nucleotides agree with TRBD2. The source of this sequence is a man between 18 and 35 years old in good health. Source material: naive CD8+ T cells sorted from blood. Sample cell subset or site, as interpreted from the label and publication: CD45RA+CCR7+. The nucleotide sequence is TGTGCCAGCAGGGACCCCGACCGCGGGGGGCGCACAGATACGCAGTATTTT. This is translated as CASRDPDRGGRTDTQYF.